The present T cell receptor (beta chain) was sequenced within a study of brain T cells in children with intractable seizures. The CDR3 loop spans 18 amino acids. The V and J ends lost 1 base and 1 base respectively, with 16 bases between them. Germline-derived CDR1 and CDR2 are MNHNS and SASEGT. Indicated time point: blood from clinic visit 5 months post-surgery; TSC patient then seizure free. This table comes from immunoSEQ multiplex PCR, and its TCRdb copy is limited to in-frame clones, with some not included. There are 340,000 or so clones in the sample; approximately 93% occur only once, and around 6% lies in the top ten.

The TCR was taken from a boy younger than two with tuberous sclerosis and intractable seizures. Sequencing used peripheral blood, obtained about 5 months after surgery. This chain links TRBV6-1 with TRBJ2-2; no clear D. DNA for the CDR3: TGTGCCAGCAGTGAAGGGACGGGTAAGGCTATGAACACCGGGGAGCTGTTTTTT. This translates into CASSEGTGKAMNTGELFF.